The T cell receptor (beta chain) under discussion was sequenced for a study of beta chain features in type 1 diabetes. Findings of the study overall: PCR might pick shorter templates more often, in the same way for patients and controls.

Comments on this clone: Antigen specificity is unknown.

The CDR3 contains 13 residues. Germline lookup yields CDR1 SQVTM and CDR2 ANQGSEA. Trimming removed 4 bases from V and 0 bases from J, with 7 bases in between. Expressed TCRB transcripts were sequenced because the isolated RNA had all been reverse transcribed beforehand. Here immunoSEQ multiplex PCR was the method, and the copy in TCRdb shows in-frame clones only, minus some. Counted here are 300,000 to 400,000 clones, less than 9.5% occurring once; the ten biggest clones make up approximately 0.47%. Sequences were obtained from central memory CD4+ T cells from blood. The origin of this receptor is a woman aged 18-29 years in good health. The genes are TRBV29-1 and TRBJ2-1; D is unresolved. This CDR3 reads CSVGMSSYNEQFF. The CDR3 nucleotides are TGCAGCGTTGGAATGAGCTCCTACAATGAGCAGTTCTTC.